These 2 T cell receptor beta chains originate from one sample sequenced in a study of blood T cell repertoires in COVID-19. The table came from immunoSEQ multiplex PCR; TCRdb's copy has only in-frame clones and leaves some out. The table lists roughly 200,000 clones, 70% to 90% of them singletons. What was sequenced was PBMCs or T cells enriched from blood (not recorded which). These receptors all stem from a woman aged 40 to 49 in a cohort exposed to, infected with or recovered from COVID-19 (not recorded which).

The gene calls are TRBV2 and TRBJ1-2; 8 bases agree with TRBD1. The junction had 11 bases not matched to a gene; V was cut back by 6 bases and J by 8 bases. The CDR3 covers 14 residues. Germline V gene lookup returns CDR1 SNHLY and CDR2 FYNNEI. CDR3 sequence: CASSERTGFQGYTF. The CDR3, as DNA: TGTGCCAGCAGCGAGCGGACAGGGTTTCAGGGCTACACCTTC.

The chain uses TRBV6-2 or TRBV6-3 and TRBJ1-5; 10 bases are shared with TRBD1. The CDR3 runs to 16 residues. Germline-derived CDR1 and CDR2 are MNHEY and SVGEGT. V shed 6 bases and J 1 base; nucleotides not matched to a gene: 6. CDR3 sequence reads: CASSDLGQGSNQPQHF. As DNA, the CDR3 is TGTGCCAGCAGCGACTTGGGACAGGGGAGCAATCAGCCCCAGCATTTT.